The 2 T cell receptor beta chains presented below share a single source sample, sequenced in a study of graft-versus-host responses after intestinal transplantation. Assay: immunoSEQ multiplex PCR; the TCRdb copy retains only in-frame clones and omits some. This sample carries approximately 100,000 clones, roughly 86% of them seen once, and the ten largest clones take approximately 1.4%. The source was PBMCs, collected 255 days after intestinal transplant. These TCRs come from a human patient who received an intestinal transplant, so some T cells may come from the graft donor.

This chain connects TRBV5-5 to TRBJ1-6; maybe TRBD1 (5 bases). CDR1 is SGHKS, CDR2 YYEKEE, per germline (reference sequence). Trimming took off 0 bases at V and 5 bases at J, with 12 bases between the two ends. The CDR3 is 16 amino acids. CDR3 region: CASSLEPRVDNSPLHF. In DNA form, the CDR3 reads TGTGCCAGCAGCTTGGAACCCAGGGTGGATAATTCACCCCTCCACTTT.

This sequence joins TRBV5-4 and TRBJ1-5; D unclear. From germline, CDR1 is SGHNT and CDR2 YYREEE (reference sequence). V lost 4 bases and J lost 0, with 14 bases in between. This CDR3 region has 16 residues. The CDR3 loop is CASSPGPRGSNQPQHF. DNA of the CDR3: TGTGCCAGCAGCCCCGGACCCCGGGGTAGCAATCAGCCCCAGCATTTT.